This T cell receptor beta chain came from a study of early T cells in non-severe SARS-CoV-2 infection. This clonotype has only a few counts. The length of the CDR3 is 14 residues. V was trimmed by 0 bases and J by 1 base, leaving 8 bases between them. CDR1 and CDR2 (germline): SGHRS, YFSETQ. TCRdb re-called the 5' RACE reads through MiXCR, storing one row per CDR3 protein. The sample has about 77,000 distinct CDR3 sequences; around 12% are singletons. The chain couples TRBV5-1 to TRBJ2-7; D unresolved. Specimen: whole blood, collected at baseline. The TCR sequence derives from an adult who was a healthcare worker with PCR-confirmed SARS-CoV-2 infection or an uninfected control (not recorded which). The donor label of this sample is uncertain. Written as DNA, the CDR3 is TGCGCCAGCAGCTTGGCCAGACATTCCTACGAGCAGTACTTC. Translating it yields CASSLARHSYEQYF.